The clone carrying this T cell receptor beta chain was observed once. This study enrolled people aged roughly 18 to 100 from about 26 US geographic areas. The V gene's germline CDR1 is SGHNT and CDR2 YYREEE (reference sequence). The V segment lost 2 bases and the J segment 3 bases; nucleotides outside the gene matches: 5. The CDR3 length is 16 residues. This sample is drawn from a study of blood T cell repertoires in COVID-19. The table came from immunoSEQ multiplex PCR; TCRdb's copy has only in-frame clones and leaves some out. The data hold around 320,000 clones, with 90% observed a single time. The sequenced sample consisted of PBMCs or T cells enriched from blood (not recorded which). This sequence was found in a woman aged 25 to 45 who had been exposed to COVID-19. The J gene is TRBJ1-5, the V gene TRBV5-4; 10 nucleotides line up with TRBD1. DNA for the CDR3: TGTGCCAGCAGCTTAACCGGGACAGGGGACAATCAGCCCCAGCATTTT. Amino acids: CASSLTGTGDNQPQHF.